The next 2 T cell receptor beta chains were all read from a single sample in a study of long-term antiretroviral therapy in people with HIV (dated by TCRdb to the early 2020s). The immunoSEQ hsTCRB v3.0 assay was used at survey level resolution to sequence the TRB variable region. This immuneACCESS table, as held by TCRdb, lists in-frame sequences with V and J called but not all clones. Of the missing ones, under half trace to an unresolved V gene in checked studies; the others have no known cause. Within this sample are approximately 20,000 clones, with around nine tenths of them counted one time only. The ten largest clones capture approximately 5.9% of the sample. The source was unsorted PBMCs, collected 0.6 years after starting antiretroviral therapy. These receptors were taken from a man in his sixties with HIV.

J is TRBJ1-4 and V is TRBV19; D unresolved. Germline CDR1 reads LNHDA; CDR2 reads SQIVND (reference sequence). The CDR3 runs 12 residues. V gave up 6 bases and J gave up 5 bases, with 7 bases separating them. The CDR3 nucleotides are TGTGCCAGTAGCCCAATAAATGAAAAACTGTTTTTT. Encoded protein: CASSPINEKLFF. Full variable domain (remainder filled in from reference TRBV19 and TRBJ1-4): DGGITQSPKYLFRKEGQNVTLSCEQNLNHDAMYWYRQDPGQGLRLIYYSQIVNDFQKGDIAEGYSVSREKKESFPLTVTSAQKNPTAFYLCASSPINEKLFFGSGTQLSVL.

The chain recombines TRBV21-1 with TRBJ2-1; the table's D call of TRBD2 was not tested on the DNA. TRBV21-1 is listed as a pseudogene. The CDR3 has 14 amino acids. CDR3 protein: CVLASNWEYNEQFF. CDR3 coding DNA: TGTGTCTTAGCAAGCAACTGGGAGTACAATGAGCAGTTCTTC.